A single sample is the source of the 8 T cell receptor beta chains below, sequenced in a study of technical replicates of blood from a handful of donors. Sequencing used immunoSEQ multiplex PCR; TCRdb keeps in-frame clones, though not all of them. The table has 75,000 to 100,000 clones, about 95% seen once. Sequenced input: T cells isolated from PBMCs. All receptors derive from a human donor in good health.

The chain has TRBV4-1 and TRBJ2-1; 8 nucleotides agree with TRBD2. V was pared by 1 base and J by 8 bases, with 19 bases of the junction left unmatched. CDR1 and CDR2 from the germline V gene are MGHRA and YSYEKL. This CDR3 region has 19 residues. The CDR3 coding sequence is TGCGCCAGCAGCCAAGTCACCTTCAGCGGGAGTTTTATTGGTTATGAGCAGTTCTTC. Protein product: CASSQVTFSGSFIGYEQFF.

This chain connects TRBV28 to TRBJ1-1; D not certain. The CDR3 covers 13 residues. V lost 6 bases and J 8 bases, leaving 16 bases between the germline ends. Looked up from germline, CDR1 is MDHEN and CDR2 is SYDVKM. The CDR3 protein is CASRIDEGLEAFF. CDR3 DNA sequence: TGTGCCAGCAGGATAGATGAGGGCTTAGAAGCTTTCTTT.

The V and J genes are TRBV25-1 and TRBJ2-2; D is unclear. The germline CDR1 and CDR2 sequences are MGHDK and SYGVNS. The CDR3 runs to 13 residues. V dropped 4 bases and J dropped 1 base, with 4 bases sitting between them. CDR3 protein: CASSVQNTGELFF. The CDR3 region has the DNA TGTGCCAGCAGTGTACAGAACACCGGGGAGCTGTTTTTT.

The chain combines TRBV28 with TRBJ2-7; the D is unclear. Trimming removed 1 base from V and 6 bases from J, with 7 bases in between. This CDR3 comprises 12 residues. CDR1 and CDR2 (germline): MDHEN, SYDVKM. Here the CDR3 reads CASSLYTPEQYF. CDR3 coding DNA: TGTGCCAGCAGTTTATATACTCCCGAGCAGTACTTC. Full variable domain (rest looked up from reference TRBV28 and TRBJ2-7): DVKVTQSSRYLVKRTGEKVFLECVQDMDHENMFWYRQDPGLGLRLIYFSYDVKMKEKGDIPEGYSVSREKKERFSLILESASTNQTSMYLCASSLYTPEQYFGPGTRLTVT.

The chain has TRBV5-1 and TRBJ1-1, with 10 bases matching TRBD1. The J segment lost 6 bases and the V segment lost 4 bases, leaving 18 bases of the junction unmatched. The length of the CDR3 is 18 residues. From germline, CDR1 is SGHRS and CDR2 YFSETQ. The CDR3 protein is CASSRIRDRGMRNPEAFF. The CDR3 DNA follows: TGCGCCAGCAGCCGAATCAGGGACAGGGGCATGCGAAACCCTGAAGCTTTCTTT.

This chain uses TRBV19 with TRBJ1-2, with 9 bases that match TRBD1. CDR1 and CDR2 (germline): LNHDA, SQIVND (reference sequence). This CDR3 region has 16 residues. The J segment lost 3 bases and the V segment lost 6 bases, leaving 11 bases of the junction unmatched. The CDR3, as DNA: TGTGCCAGTAGCACAACCGGGACAGGGACTTACTATGGCTACACCTTC. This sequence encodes CASSTTGTGTYYGYTF.

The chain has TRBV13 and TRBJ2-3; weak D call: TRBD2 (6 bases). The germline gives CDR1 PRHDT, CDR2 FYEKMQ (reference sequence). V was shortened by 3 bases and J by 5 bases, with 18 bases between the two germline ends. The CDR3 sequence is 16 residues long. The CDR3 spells CASSFFGGELGDTQYF. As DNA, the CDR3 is TGTGCCAGCAGCTTTTTCGGGGGAGAGTTGGGAGATACGCAGTATTTT.

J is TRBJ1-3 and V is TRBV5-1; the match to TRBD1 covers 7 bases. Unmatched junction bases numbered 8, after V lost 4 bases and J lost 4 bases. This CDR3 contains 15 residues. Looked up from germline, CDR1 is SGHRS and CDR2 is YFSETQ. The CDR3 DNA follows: TGCGCCAGCAGCCCAATTACAGGGGCAGGAAACACCATATATTTT. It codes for CASSPITGAGNTIYF.